These 25 T cell receptor beta chains were sequenced from one sample in a study of T cell responses to AZD1222 COVID-19 vaccine. Profiling relied on immunoSEQ multiplex PCR, and the TCRdb table lists in-frame clones only, not all of them. The repertoire has about 140,000 clones, roughly 93% of them found once; the top ten carry 1.5% to 2.5%. Sequencing used peripheral blood, obtained 28 days after the second AZD1222 dose. These receptors all stem from an adult who received the AZD1222 COVID-19 vaccine.

The chain couples TRBV5-6 to TRBJ1-2; 8 nucleotides agree with TRBD1. J was trimmed by 4 bases and V by 3 bases; bases with no gene match: 14. This CDR3 is built from 17 residues. CDR1 SGHDT and CDR2 YYEEEE come from the germline V gene. The CDR3 spells CASSWTNRGTNPYGYTF. CDR3 coding DNA: TGTGCCAGCAGCTGGACTAACAGGGGGACCAACCCCTATGGCTACACCTTC.

The rearrangement uses TRBV6-5 and TRBJ1-2; 9 bases line up with TRBD1. This CDR3 contains 14 residues. Trimming cost V 5 bases and J 4 bases; bases outside gene matches: 5. CDR1 is MNHEY, CDR2 SVGAGI, per germline. CDR3 residues: CASSPRDRVYGYTF. The DNA for the CDR3 is TGTGCCAGCAGTCCCCGGGACAGGGTCTATGGCTACACCTTC.

This sequence joins TRBV5-6 and TRBJ1-1; weak D call: TRBD1 (6 bases). Germline lookup yields CDR1 SGHDT and CDR2 YYEEEE. V lost 4 bases and J 2 bases, leaving 15 bases between the germline ends. The CDR3 runs to 15 residues. As DNA, the CDR3 is TGTGCCAGCAGCGCTACAGGGAGGGGAAACACTGAAGCTTTCTTT. It translates to CASSATGRGNTEAFF. The whole variable domain, remainder taken from reference TRBV5-6 and TRBJ1-1, is DAGVTQSPTHLIKTRGQQVTLRCSPKSGHDTVSWYQQALGQGPQFIFQYYEEEERQRGNFPDRFSGHQFPNYSSELNVNALLLGDSALYLCASSATGRGNTEAFFGQGTRLTVV.

The chain joins TRBV6-2 or TRBV6-3 to TRBJ1-5, with 11 bases matching TRBD1. Looked up from germline, CDR1 is MNHEY and CDR2 is SVGEGT. The ends lost 0 bases at V and 5 bases at J; junction bases unmatched: 9. The CDR3 extends over 18 amino acids. The CDR3, as DNA: TGTGCCAGCAGTTACTCAGGACAGGGGGCGGCGGTTGATCAGCCCCAGCATTTT. Its translation: CASSYSGQGAAVDQPQHF.

The chain combines TRBV3-1 (or the pseudogene TRBV3-2) with TRBJ1-2, with a possible D match to TRBD1 (6 bases). V lost 5 bases, J lost 4 bases, and 11 bases lay in between. CDR1 and CDR2 (germline): LGHDT, YNNKEL (reference sequence). The length of the CDR3 is 13 residues. The DNA for the CDR3 is TGTGCCAGCAGCGAAGGACAGTTCTATGGCTACACCTTC. Its translation is CASSEGQFYGYTF.

There are many counts of this clone. This chain uses TRBV18 with TRBJ2-5; perhaps TRBD2 as D (6 bases). This CDR3 has 14 residues. From germline, CDR1 is KGHSH and CDR2 LQKENI. Trimming left V 8 bases short and J 9 bases short, with 22 bases between. CDR3 nucleotide sequence: TGTGCCAGCACGGGCAGAGGGACGGGGGAGTCCCAGTACTTC. It yields the protein CASTGRGTGESQYF.

V usage is TRBV5-4 and J usage is TRBJ1-2; the match to TRBD1 covers 9 bases. The CDR3 has 14 residues. The V segment lost 4 bases and the J segment 7 bases; nucleotides outside the gene matches: 8. CDR1 and CDR2 from the germline V gene are SGHNT and YYREEE (reference sequence). Written as DNA, the CDR3 is TGTGCCAGCAGCACTCCGGGACAGGGTTTTGGCTACACCTTC. Protein product: CASSTPGQGFGYTF. The full variable domain, completed using reference TRBV5-4 and TRBJ1-2, is ETGVTQSPTHLIKTRGQQVTLRCSSQSGHNTVSWYQQALGQGPQFIFQYYREEENGRGNFPPRFSGLQFPNYSSELNVNALELDDSALYLCASSTPGQGFGYTFGSGTRLTVV.

The chain employs TRBV27 and TRBJ1-2; TRBD1 matches at 7 bases. Germline V gene lookup returns CDR1 MNHEY and CDR2 SMNVEV (reference sequence). After removal of 6 bases from V and 6 bases from J, the junction contained 10 bases not matched to a gene. The CDR3 is 14 amino acids. CDR3 protein: CASSNLDRANGYTF. The CDR3 DNA sequence: TGTGCCAGCAGCAATCTCGACAGGGCGAATGGCTACACCTTC.

The chain uses TRBV13 and TRBJ1-3, with a weak D call TRBD1 (6 bases). The V gene's germline CDR1 is PRHDT and CDR2 FYEKMQ (reference sequence). Trimming shortened V by 6 bases and J by 2 bases, and 11 bases separated the two germline ends. This CDR3 is 14 amino acids long. As DNA, the CDR3 is TGTGCCAGCAGGTTTACAGGGACTGGAAACACCATATATTTT. Protein: CASRFTGTGNTIYF.

The rearrangement links TRBV19 to TRBJ1-2; 7 bases line up with TRBD1. The J segment lost 6 bases and the V segment lost 5 bases, leaving 6 bases of the junction unmatched. CDR3 size: 13 residues. Germline V gene data show CDR1 as LNHDA and CDR2 as SQIVND (reference sequence). The CDR3 bases are TGTGCCAGTAGTGGACAGGCGATGAATGGCTACACCTTC. Amino acids: CASSGQAMNGYTF.

The chain carries TRBV7-2 and TRBJ2-1, with D maybe TRBD2 (6 bases). Trimming removed 4 bases from V and 7 bases from J, with 26 bases in between. The CDR3 covers 18 residues. The germline V gene encodes CDR1 SGHTA and CDR2 FQGNSA. This chain's CDR3 is CASSSKRRLVISGNEQFF. CDR3 in DNA: TGTGCCAGCAGCTCAAAGAGGAGACTAGTGATATCGGGTAATGAGCAGTTCTTC.

The J gene is TRBJ1-6, the V gene TRBV5-8; no firm D call. The CDR3 runs 15 residues. The ends were cut back, 2 bases at V and 0 bases at J, with 6 bases in the middle. CDR1 and CDR2 from the germline V gene are SGHTS and YDEGEE. CDR3 residues: CASSFTGSYNSPLHF. CDR3 in DNA: TGTGCCAGCAGCTTTACGGGCTCCTATAATTCACCCCTCCACTTT.

The chain is built from TRBV6-1 and TRBJ1-5; possibly TRBD1 for D (5 bases). Between the trimmed V and J ends, which lost 0 bases and 4 bases, there was a span of 13 bases. CDR3 length: 16 amino acids. The germline V gene encodes CDR1 MNHNS and CDR2 SASEGT. The DNA of the CDR3 is TGTGCCAGCAGTGAAGCGGGGGACTCCCGAAATCAGCCCCAGCATTTT. It codes for CASSEAGDSRNQPQHF.

V is TRBV2 and J is TRBJ2-5; D might be TRBD1 (5 bases). This CDR3 has 12 amino acids. V dropped 4 bases and J dropped 5 bases, with 8 bases sitting between them. Per germline, CDR1 SNHLY and CDR2 FYNNEI. DNA for the CDR3: TGTGCCAGCAGTGCCAGGGCTGAGACCCAGTACTTC. This gives the protein CASSARAETQYF.

As DNA, the CDR3 is TGCGCCAGCAGCAGGGACCCAGCGGGGACCCAAGAGACCCAGTACTTC. Translation gives CASSRDPAGTQETQYF. The J gene is TRBJ2-5, the V gene TRBV5-1, with 7 bases matching TRBD2. CDR3 size: 16 residues. Germline CDR1 reads SGHRS; CDR2 reads YFSETQ. The J segment lost 1 base and the V segment lost 4 bases, leaving 10 bases of the junction unmatched.

The chain couples TRBV9 to TRBJ2-7; TRBD2 matches 14 bases. The CDR3 covers 16 residues. The V segment lost 4 bases and the J segment 2 bases; nucleotides outside the gene matches: 5. Germline V lookup: CDR1 SGDLS, CDR2 YYNGEE. CDR3 residues: CASSTGLAGGPYEQYF. CDR3 coding DNA: TGTGCCAGCAGCACAGGACTAGCGGGAGGCCCCTACGAGCAGTACTTC.

The J gene is TRBJ1-4, the V gene TRBV5-4, with D tentatively TRBD1 (6 bases). The ends were cut back, 0 bases at V and 6 bases at J, with 12 bases in the middle. The germline V gene encodes CDR1 SGHNT and CDR2 YYREEE (reference sequence). CDR3 length: 15 residues. The CDR3 DNA sequence: TGTGCCAGCAGCTTGGACAGCGGGGGGCATGAAAAACTGTTTTTT. It encodes CASSLDSGGHEKLFF.

The V and J genes are TRBV2 and TRBJ2-7; the D is unclear. Trimming took 2 bases from V and 3 from J, leaving 5 bases between them. The CDR3 has 12 amino acids. CDR1 and CDR2 (germline): SNHLY, FYNNEI. The CDR3 protein is CASSERYYEQYF. The CDR3 DNA is TGTGCCAGCAGTGAAAGGTACTACGAGCAGTACTTC.

V is TRBV25-1 and J is TRBJ2-2; no firm D call. CDR3 length: 14 residues. V lost 0 bases and J lost 5, with 7 bases in between. CDR1 and CDR2 from the germline V gene are MGHDK and SYGVNS. The CDR3 here is CASSEYFGTGELFF. The CDR3 DNA reads TGTGCCAGCAGTGAATACTTTGGGACCGGGGAGCTGTTTTTT.

V and J are TRBV6-6 and TRBJ1-1; D not resolved. V was cut by 7 bases and J by 7 bases, with 13 bases left in between. The CDR3 has 12 residues. The V gene's germline CDR1 is MNHNY and CDR2 SVGAGI (reference sequence). CDR3: CASISPASEAFF. The CDR3, as DNA: TGTGCCAGCATATCCCCGGCCAGTGAAGCTTTCTTT.

J is TRBJ2-1 and V is TRBV19; TRBD2 is a possible D gene (5 bases). This CDR3 has 14 amino acids. CDR1 and CDR2 (germline): LNHDA, SQIVND (reference sequence). Trimming stripped 1 base from V and 5 bases from J, with 9 bases between. In DNA form, the CDR3 reads TGTGCCAGTAGTATAGTACGAGGGAACAATGAGCAGTTCTTC. Translated, it gives CASSIVRGNNEQFF.

V gene TRBV19 combines with J gene TRBJ1-2; 9 positions agree with TRBD1. J was trimmed by 6 bases and V by 6 bases; bases with no gene match: 11. From germline, CDR1 is LNHDA and CDR2 SQIVND (reference sequence). This CDR3 region has 15 residues. CDR3 amino acids: CASSALDRGSDGYTF. The CDR3 DNA reads TGTGCCAGTAGCGCACTTGACAGGGGGAGTGATGGCTACACCTTC.

The rearrangement uses TRBV3-1 (or the pseudogene TRBV3-2) and TRBJ2-5; 7 nucleotides agree with TRBD1. The trim removed 0 bases at V and 5 bases at J, leaving 3 bases unmatched. Germline-derived CDR1 and CDR2 are LGHDT and YNNKEL (reference sequence). The CDR3 covers 14 residues. CDR3 bases: TGTGCCAGCAGCCAAGACAGGGGGTGGGAGACCCAGTACTTC. It codes for CASSQDRGWETQYF.

The chain combines TRBV15 with TRBJ2-7; D is perhaps TRBD1 or TRBD2 (5 bases each). Germline V gene sequence: CDR1 LNHNV, CDR2 YYDKDF (reference sequence). This CDR3 is 17 amino acids long. V was pared by 3 bases and J by 0 bases, with 18 bases between. The CDR3 DNA sequence: TGTGCCACCAGCAGTGACAGTTGGGGACCTAGCTCCTACGAGCAGTACTTC. It codes for CATSSDSWGPSSYEQYF.

Here the CDR3 reads CASSPGTGYEQYF. The CDR3 bases are TGTGCCAGCAGTCCCGGGACGGGCTACGAGCAGTACTTC. The chain couples TRBV27 to TRBJ2-7; either TRBD1 or TRBD2 may fit D (5 bases each). The germline V gene has CDR1 MNHEY and CDR2 SMNVEV (reference sequence). CDR3 length: 13 amino acids. With 5 bases removed from V and 3 bases from J, the gap between germline ends came to 11 bases.